This T cell receptor beta chain was profiled in a study of technical replicates of blood from a few donors. Trimming took 10 bases from V and 3 from J, leaving 19 bases between them. This CDR3 region has 14 residues. Germline assignment: CDR1 SGHNT and CDR2 YYREEE (reference sequence). Sequenced by immunoSEQ multiplex PCR; TCRdb stores in-frame clones only, minus some. The sample lists 75,000 to 90,000 clones, over 90% occurring once. This clonotype originated in a human donor in good health. Material: T cells isolated from PBMCs. The chain combines TRBV5-4 with TRBJ1-2, with D possibly being TRBD1 (6 bases). The CDR3, as DNA: TGTGCCGTAAATTCAGGGGTTAGTCACTATGGCTACACCTTC. Its protein product is CAVNSGVSHYGYTF.